One sample yielded the 27 T cell receptor beta chains listed below, sequenced in a study of shared clonotypes between healthy human individuals. Measured with immunoSEQ multiplex PCR; TCRdb has only the in-frame clones, and not every one. The table includes roughly 590,000 clones, about 95% detected once. Terminally differentiated effector memory CD45RA+ cells were excluded from the naive CD8 cells, which were CD45RO-negative and positively selected for CCR7. Sequences were obtained from naive CD8+ T cells sorted from blood. Receptors were obtained from a woman aged 25 to 39 in good health.

This clone was seen just once. The V gene is TRBV27, the J gene TRBJ1-1, with 9 bases matching TRBD1. There are 15 residues in the CDR3. V shed 3 bases, J shed 3 bases, and the junction held 5 bases outside the gene matches. Per the germline V gene, CDR1 is MNHEY and CDR2 is SMNVEV (reference sequence). The CDR3 sequence is CASSLGTGKDTEAFF. CDR3 nucleotides: TGTGCCAGCAGTTTGGGGACAGGGAAGGACACTGAAGCTTTCTTT.

This chain joins TRBV27 and TRBJ1-5, with D unresolved. The germline V gene has CDR1 MNHEY and CDR2 SMNVEV (reference sequence). With 2 bases removed from V and 2 bases from J, the gap between germline ends came to 16 bases. This CDR3 is built from 17 residues. The CDR3 is CASSLPKDGRGNQPQHF. CDR3 nucleotide sequence: TGTGCCAGCAGTTTACCCAAGGACGGGAGGGGCAATCAGCCCCAGCATTTT.

This clone was recorded once. The chain links TRBV14 to TRBJ1-1; TRBD1 might be the D (6 bases). This CDR3 region has 14 residues. V gave up 4 bases and J gave up 6 bases, with 15 bases separating them. Looked up from germline, CDR1 is SGHDN and CDR2 is FVKESK. For the CDR3, the DNA is TGTGCCAGCAGCCTCGGGACAACTCGGCCTGAAGCTTTCTTT. Encoded protein: CASSLGTTRPEAFF.

The V call is TRBV28, the J call TRBJ2-2; 9 bases match TRBD1. The CDR3 has 16 amino acids. CDR1 is MDHEN and CDR2 is SYDVKM in the germline V gene. The V segment lost 3 bases and the J segment 6 bases; nucleotides outside the gene matches: 8. CDR3 sequence (DNA): TGTGCCAGCAGTTTTATAGATACAGGGGGCTCCGGGGAGCTGTTTTTT. It translates to CASSFIDTGGSGELFF. Drawing the rest from reference TRBV28 and TRBJ2-2, the complete variable domain is DVKVTQSSRYLVKRTGEKVFLECVQDMDHENMFWYRQDPGLGLRLIYFSYDVKMKEKGDIPEGYSVSREKKERFSLILESASTNQTSMYLCASSFIDTGGSGELFFGEGSRLTVL.

The table lists this clone with a count of one. This sample includes further DNA sequences coding for the same CDR3. The chain employs TRBV27 and TRBJ2-3; D unresolved. This CDR3 is 12 amino acids long. Trimming removed 0 bases at V and 4 bases at J, with 2 bases between. Germline CDR1 is MNHEY and CDR2 is SMNVEV (reference sequence). DNA for the CDR3: TGTGCCAGCAGTTTATCGCCAGATACGCAGTATTTT. Encoded protein: CASSLSPDTQYF.

The chain employs TRBV7-6 and TRBJ1-1; 7 bases match TRBD1. CDR3 size: 16 residues. Germline assignment: CDR1 SGHVS and CDR2 FNYEAQ. V dropped 4 bases and J dropped 5; count of bases not matched to a gene: 13. The CDR3 coding sequence is TGTGCCAGCAGCTGGGGGGCGGGGGACAGCTGGACTGAAGCTTTCTTT. Amino acids: CASSWGAGDSWTEAFF.

This clone was counted a single time. The chain recombines TRBV6-1 with TRBJ1-5, with D unresolved. CDR1 and CDR2 (germline): MNHNS, SASEGT. The CDR3 is 16 amino acids. Trimming left V 2 bases short and J 0 bases short, with 11 bases between. The CDR3 here is CASSERTDYSNQPQHF. The CDR3 DNA sequence: TGTGCCAGCAGTGAAAGGACGGATTATAGCAATCAGCCCCAGCATTTT.

The V gene is TRBV27, the J gene TRBJ2-7; possibly TRBD2 for D (7 bases). There are 13 residues in the CDR3. Trimming shortened V by 6 bases and J by 7 bases, and 16 bases separated the two germline ends. The germline V gene has CDR1 MNHEY and CDR2 SMNVEV (reference sequence). The CDR3: CASRWGGAGEQYF. The CDR3 region has the DNA TGTGCCAGCAGATGGGGGGGCGCGGGGGAGCAGTACTTC.

This clone was seen a handful of times. The rearrangement links TRBV7-9 to TRBJ1-2; TRBD1 aligns across 9 bases. This CDR3 has 15 amino acids. Germline CDR1 reads SEHNR; CDR2 reads FQNEAQ (reference sequence). J lost 3 bases, V lost 5 bases, and 7 bases had no gene match. The CDR3, as DNA: TGTGCCAGCAGCAACGGGACAGGGAGATACTATGGCTACACCTTC. Translation gives CASSNGTGRYYGYTF.

CDR3 sequence: CASSLMLAGGADTQYF. The CDR3 region has the DNA TGTGCCAGCAGTTTAATGCTAGCGGGAGGGGCAGATACGCAGTATTTT. V and J are TRBV27 and TRBJ2-3; 12 bases are a match to TRBD2. Germline CDR1 reads MNHEY; CDR2 reads SMNVEV (reference sequence). The CDR3 is 16 amino acids. V shed 2 bases and J 4 bases; nucleotides not matched to a gene: 4.

The rearrangement links TRBV7-9 to TRBJ1-5; 7 nucleotides line up with TRBD1. The CDR3 extends over 16 amino acids. Germline CDR1 and CDR2: SEHNR and FQNEAQ (reference sequence). J was trimmed by 3 bases and V by 4 bases; bases with no gene match: 9. CDR3 DNA sequence: TGTGCCAGCAGCTCCACAGGGGATCGAGACAATCAGCCCCAGCATTTT. Translation gives CASSSTGDRDNQPQHF.

This clone has only a few counts. The rearrangement links TRBV7-2 to TRBJ1-1; D remains unclear. Trimming removed 5 bases from V and 11 bases from J, with 18 bases in between. The germline CDR1 and CDR2 sequences are SGHTA and FQGNSA. CDR3 length: 13 residues. CDR3 nucleotides: TGTGCCAGCAGCCATCTCGAGGGCCCTGGGGCTTTCTTT. This gives the protein CASSHLEGPGAFF.

This chain connects TRBV4-1 to TRBJ2-1, with D perhaps matching TRBD1 (6 bases). This CDR3 has 20 residues. The ends were cut back, 4 bases at V and 2 bases at J, with 27 bases in the middle. CDR1 and CDR2 from the germline V gene are MGHRA and YSYEKL. Here the CDR3 DNA reads TGCGCCAGCAGCCCTTTGCGCGGAGGTCAGGGGAAGACCGCCTACAATGAGCAGTTCTTC. It is translated as CASSPLRGGQGKTAYNEQFF.

With regard to this clone: The sample carries other DNA sequences with the same CDR3. The chain carries TRBV11-2 and TRBJ1-1; D uncertain. This CDR3 is built from 13 residues. Germline loops: CDR1 SGHAT, CDR2 FQNNGV. V was pared by 1 base and J by 6 bases, with 9 bases between. This CDR3 reads CASSLGPSPEAFF. The DNA for the CDR3 is TGTGCCAGCAGCTTAGGTCCGTCCCCTGAAGCTTTCTTT.

This chain links TRBV5-1 with TRBJ2-7; 7 positions match TRBD2. The CDR3 length is 15 residues. Germline values: CDR1 SGHRS, CDR2 YFSETQ. V shed 1 base, J shed 0 bases, and the junction held 4 bases outside the gene matches. DNA of the CDR3: TGCGCCAGCAGCTTGTTGGGGGGGAACTCCTACGAGCAGTACTTC. Translation: CASSLLGGNSYEQYF.

The CDR3 nucleotides are TGTGCCAGCAGTACCCCATACAGGGGGAGAGAGTCGGGTCAGCCCCAGCATTTT. Protein sequence: CASSTPYRGRESGQPQHF. The chain links TRBV28 to TRBJ1-5; 8 bases are a match to TRBD1. This CDR3 has 18 residues. The junction had 18 bases not matched to a gene; V was cut back by 5 bases and J by 6 bases. CDR1 and CDR2 from the germline V gene are MDHEN and SYDVKM.

The V and J genes are TRBV6-1 and TRBJ2-7, with D possibly TRBD1 on 5 matching bases. V was clipped by 4 bases and J by 2 bases, with 12 bases between them. This CDR3 contains 14 residues. CDR1 and CDR2 from the germline V gene are MNHNS and SASEGT. The CDR3 here is CASSVDSWTYEQYF. The DNA for the CDR3 is TGTGCCAGCAGTGTTGACAGTTGGACCTACGAGCAGTACTTC.

V is TRBV7-7 and J is TRBJ1-3; D not resolved. Between the trimmed V and J ends, which lost 5 bases and 5 bases, there was a span of 13 bases. Germline assignment: CDR1 SSHAT and CDR2 FNYEAQ (reference sequence). The CDR3 is 14 residues long. The CDR3 loop is CASSITFPRNTIYF. In DNA, the CDR3 is TGTGCCAGCAGCATAACCTTCCCTCGAAACACCATATATTTT.

The chain uses TRBV7-9 and TRBJ2-7; no definite D call. Trimming removed 2 bases from V and 6 bases from J, with 14 bases in between. This CDR3 comprises 14 residues. Germline CDR1 SEHNR, CDR2 FQNEAQ (reference sequence). In DNA form, the CDR3 reads TGTGCCAGCAGCTTAAGGGCCGGGCTGAGCGAGCAGTACTTC. Translated: CASSLRAGLSEQYF.

The CDR3 region is CASSQGGNTIYF. The CDR3 nucleotides are TGTGCCAGTAGTCAAGGGGGAAACACCATATATTTT. V usage is TRBV19 and J usage is TRBJ1-3; D not certain. CDR3 length equals 12 residues. Deletions cut 5 bases from V and 4 bases from J, with 6 bases between. From germline, CDR1 is LNHDA and CDR2 SQIVND (reference sequence).

This clone was counted only a few times. CDR3 nucleotides: TGCGCCAGCAGCCAAGATACGCTAGCGGGGACCTACAATGAGCAGTTCTTC. It yields the protein CASSQDTLAGTYNEQFF. The rearrangement joins TRBV4-1 to TRBJ2-1, with 9 bases aligning to TRBD2. The CDR3 runs 17 residues. Per germline, CDR1 MGHRA and CDR2 YSYEKL. Trimming took 0 bases from V and 2 from J; bases not matched to a gene: 5.

The rearrangement joins TRBV9 to TRBJ1-6, with 7 bases identical to TRBD1. Trimming took 0 bases from V and 6 from J; bases not matched to a gene: 3. This CDR3 spans 15 amino acids. From germline, CDR1 is SGDLS and CDR2 YYNGEE. Here the CDR3 DNA reads TGTGCCAGCAGCGTAGAGGGGGCTAGTAATTCACCCCTCCACTTT. This codes for CASSVEGASNSPLHF.

CDR3 nucleotide sequence: TGCGCCAGCAGTGATACTGGGAACTATGGCTACACCTTC. Residues: CASSDTGNYGYTF. This chain connects TRBV10-2 to TRBJ1-2; D unclear. This CDR3 is built from 13 residues. Deletions cut 3 bases from V and 2 bases from J, with 7 bases between. Germline loops: CDR1 WSHSY, CDR2 SAAADI.

This clone has just one count. The chain carries TRBV5-1 and TRBJ2-2; 9 bases line up with TRBD1. This CDR3 comprises 17 residues. Unmatched junction bases numbered 7, after V lost 0 bases and J lost 4 bases. CDR1 and CDR2 from the germline V gene are SGHRS and YFSETQ. The CDR3 DNA is TGCGCCAGCAGCTTGGAGACGGGACAGGGTGCCACCGGGGAGCTGTTTTTT. Its protein product is CASSLETGQGATGELFF.

The rearrangement uses TRBV7-9 and TRBJ2-6; 8 bases match TRBD1. Per the germline V gene, CDR1 is SEHNR and CDR2 is FQNEAQ (reference sequence). Trimming removed 7 bases from V and 1 base from J; junction bases left unmatched: 15. The CDR3 runs 19 residues. The CDR3 here is CASTSPGQVYFSGANVLTF. Here the CDR3 DNA reads TGTGCCAGCACCTCTCCGGGACAGGTATATTTTTCTGGGGCCAACGTCCTGACTTTC.

The gene calls are TRBV28 and TRBJ2-2; possibly TRBD2 for D (6 bases). V was clipped by 8 bases and J by 0 bases, with 13 bases between them. Looked up from germline, CDR1 is MDHEN and CDR2 is SYDVKM. This CDR3 is built from 15 residues. The CDR3 DNA sequence: TGTGCCAGCGAGAGCCGGGGGACGAACACCGGGGAGCTGTTTTTT. As protein: CASESRGTNTGELFF.

The V call is TRBV25-1, the J call TRBJ1-6, with TRBD1 matching 7 bases. The germline gives CDR1 MGHDK, CDR2 SYGVNS. The CDR3 length is 16 residues. Trimming at V came to 2 bases and at J to 3 bases, leaving 4 bases not matched to a gene. CDR3 coding DNA: TGTGCCAGCAGTGAAGTGGGGACAGACTATAATTCACCCCTCCACTTT. Translation gives CASSEVGTDYNSPLHF. The full variable domain, in which reference TRBV25-1 and TRBJ1-6 provide the parts outside the CDR3, is EADIYQTPRYLVIGTGKKITLECSQTMGHDKMYWYQQDPGMELHLIHYSYGVNSTEKGDLSSESTVSRIRTEHFPLTLESARPSHTSQYLCASSEVGTDYNSPLHFGNGTRLTVT.